These T cell receptor beta chains were read from a single sample in a study of blood T cell repertoires in COVID-19. The data were produced by immunoSEQ multiplex PCR, yet TCRdb's version contains in-frame clones alone and is incomplete. The sample contains over 200,000 clones, 87% of which appear only once. Material for sequencing was PBMCs or T cells enriched from blood (not recorded which). These receptors were collected from a man aged 25-40 years who had recovered from COVID-19. CDR3s leave out the opening cysteine and the closing phenylalanine or tryptophan.

TRBV10-3	TRBJ1-3	AIRRMDRRGNTIY
TRBV4-1	TRBJ1-1	ASSQGRRGRLDMAF
TRBV19	TRBJ1-1	ASSIRPGLNTEAF
TRBV19	TRBJ2-7	ASSILGQGIEQY
TRBV7-6	TRBJ2-3	ASSFQGGDTQY
TRBV27	TRBJ2-3	ASSGEGGDTQY
TRBV5-1	TRBJ1-1	ASSRSPGDGVNTEAF
TRBV30	TRBJ1-2	ACQAVSTGYT
TRBV24-1	TRBJ2-3	ATSSGTGTDTQY
TRBV2	TRBJ1-5	ASSDQQGVRQPQH
TRBV29-1	TRBJ1-2	SVDLGWDRGTDGYT
TRBV4-2	TRBJ2-1	ASSQEGGTGLYTEQF
TRBV25-1	TRBJ1-1	ASSELGDSLNTEAF
TRBV6-1	TRBJ1-3	ASSEFRSGNTIY
TRBV2	TRBJ2-1	ASSERGSHEQF
TRBV28	TRBJ1-2	ASSVSMAGYT
TRBV5-8	TRBJ1-2	ASSPGTVYGYT
TRBV28	TRBJ1-5	ASMVVGQPQH
TRBV18	TRBJ1-1	ASSRGGWGTEAF
TRBV7-2	TRBJ2-4	ASSFLNIQY
TRBV19	TRBJ2-1	ASSIPGQGHNEQF
TRBV3-1/TRBV3-2	TRBJ1-1	ASSQRTVSNTEAF
TRBV30	TRBJ1-1	AVKQGATEAF
TRBV10-3	TRBJ1-2	AISLGIQRIT
TRBV2	TRBJ1-5	ASHREGPTTRQPQH
TRBV6-2/TRBV6-3	TRBJ1-5	ASSYSGQPSNQPQH
TRBV28	TRBJ1-5	ASSFYRGNQPQH
TRBV7-9	TRBJ2-7	ASSFPASYEQY
TRBV9	TRBJ1-2	ASSVDGASSGVRGYT
TRBV5-4	TRBJ1-2	ASSLNVDRAGYT
TRBV30	TRBJ2-2	AWSKAGRSGELF
TRBV28	TRBJ2-7	ASSLWTGTAYEQY
TRBV6-5	TRBJ1-2	ASSYTGYGYT
TRBV2	TRBJ1-5	ASFLGGNQPQH
TRBV7-2	TRBJ2-1	ASKRGMITYNEQF
TRBV30	TRBJ2-1	AWTGRGDYNEQF
TRBV18	TRBJ2-1	ASTPSTSSYNEQF
TRBV6-1	TRBJ2-1	ASSVQGAPPYNEQF
TRBV5-1	TRBJ1-4	ASSLSQLTNEKLF
TRBV6-5	TRBJ1-1	ASSYGASTGIEAF
TRBV19	TRBJ2-7	ASSIDRVISQQY
TRBV3-1/TRBV3-2	TRBJ2-3	ASSGRLSDTDTQY
TRBV24-1	TRBJ2-3	ATSEPGTDSTDTQY